Below are 13 T cell receptor beta chains sequenced from a single sample in a study of blood T cell repertoires in COVID-19 (dated by TCRdb to 2018 to 2020). The library was made by the immunoSEQ multiplex PCR assay. What TCRdb holds here is the immuneACCESS table cut down to in-frame rearrangements. Part of the clones is not present; checked against another copy, under half of the missing clones reflect an unresolved V gene, and the others are unexplained. The sample yields 84,000 or so clones; 75% to 85% were counted once. Jointly, the top ten make up less than 20% of the sample. The sequencing input was peripheral blood. Receptors originate from a woman aged 80 or over with acute or convalescent COVID-19.

The rearrangement uses TRBV5-1 and TRBJ2-1; 8 nucleotides match TRBD2. V was pared by 3 bases and J by 9 bases, with 11 bases of the junction left unmatched. The germline gives CDR1 SGHRS, CDR2 YFSETQ. This CDR3 comprises 15 residues. The CDR3, as DNA: TGCGCCAGCAGCTACGCGAGTAGCGGGAATAGTGAGCAGTTCTTC. It yields the protein CASSYASSGNSEQFF.

J is TRBJ2-7 and V is TRBV7-9, with 11 bases matching TRBD1. Germline V gives CDR1 SEHNR, CDR2 FQNEAQ (reference sequence). Trimming took 8 bases from V and 6 from J; bases not matched to a gene: 3. The CDR3 has 12 residues. The CDR3 here is CASGGQGGEQYF. The CDR3 DNA is TGTGCCAGCGGGGGACAGGGGGGCGAGCAGTACTTC.

This clone was recorded once. This sequence joins TRBV18 and TRBJ1-5; D is unresolved. The CDR3 has 14 amino acids. V dropped 3 bases and J dropped 0 bases, with 6 bases sitting between them. Germline-derived CDR1 and CDR2 are KGHSH and LQKENI. The CDR3 loop reads CASSPQYSNQPQHF. The DNA for the CDR3 is TGTGCCAGCTCACCCCAGTATAGCAATCAGCCCCAGCATTTT. Complete variable domain (other parts from reference TRBV18 and TRBJ1-5): NAGVMQNPRHLVRRRGQEARLRCSPMKGHSHVYWYRQLPEEGLKFMVYLQKENIIDESGMPKERFSAEFPKEGPSILRIQQVVRGDSAAYFCASSPQYSNQPQHFGDGTRLSIL.

The chain carries TRBV7-2 and TRBJ2-1; 8 nucleotides line up with TRBD2. J lost 5 bases, V lost 1 base, and 4 bases had no gene match. The CDR3 has 15 amino acids. Germline-derived CDR1 and CDR2 are SGHTA and FQGNSA. CDR3 nucleotides: TGTGCCAGCAGCTTAGTCCTAGCGGGCCACAATGAGCAGTTCTTC. It specifies CASSLVLAGHNEQFF. The variable domain in full, with the rest retrieved from reference TRBV7-2 and TRBJ2-1, is GAGVSQSPSNKVTEKGKDVELRCDPISGHTALYWYRQSLGQGLEFLIYFQGNSAPDKSGLPSDRFSAERTGGSVSTLTIQRTQQEDSAVYLCASSLVLAGHNEQFFGPGTRLTVL.

This clone occurred a few times. This chain connects TRBV5-5 to TRBJ1-1; 8 bases map to TRBD1. Per germline, CDR1 SGHKS and CDR2 YYEKEE (reference sequence). The V gene end was trimmed by 1 base and the J gene end by 5 bases; junction bases not matched to a gene: 10. The CDR3 is made up of 16 amino acids. Here the CDR3 reads CASSLYPQGAKTEAFF. In DNA, the CDR3 is TGTGCCAGCAGCTTGTACCCTCAGGGGGCTAAAACTGAAGCTTTCTTT.

The chain uses TRBV7-9 and TRBJ2-1; 7 bases agree with TRBD2. CDR3 length: 15 residues. The V segment lost 4 bases and the J segment 7 bases; nucleotides outside the gene matches: 10. Germline CDR1 reads SEHNR; CDR2 reads FQNEAQ (reference sequence). This CDR3 is CASSSYSSGENEQFF. CDR3 sequence (DNA): TGTGCCAGCAGCTCGTATTCTAGCGGAGAAAATGAGCAGTTCTTC.

The chain carries TRBV9 and TRBJ2-1; 8 nucleotides match TRBD1. With V trimmed by 3 bases and J by 0 bases, 2 bases remained unmatched. Per the germline V gene, CDR1 is SGDLS and CDR2 is YYNGEE. The CDR3 length is 15 residues. The CDR3 region is CASSETGGSYNEQFF. Here the CDR3 DNA reads TGTGCCAGCAGCGAAACAGGGGGCTCCTACAATGAGCAGTTCTTC. Variable domain in full (rest from reference TRBV9 and TRBJ2-1): DSGVTQTPKHLITATGQRVTLRCSPRSGDLSVYWYQQSLDQGLQFLIQYYNGEERAKGNILERFSAQQFPDLHSELNLSSLELGDSALYFCASSETGGSYNEQFFGPGTRLTVL.

The chain carries TRBV13 and TRBJ1-2; 7 positions match TRBD1. Trimming cost V 0 bases and J 1 base; bases outside gene matches: 8. The germline gives CDR1 PRHDT, CDR2 FYEKMQ (reference sequence). The length of the CDR3 is 17 residues. CDR3 protein: CASSLGRTGGLNYGYTF. CDR3 DNA: TGTGCCAGCAGCTTAGGCCGGACAGGCGGCCTTAACTATGGCTACACCTTC.

V gene TRBV6-1 combines with J gene TRBJ2-3; the match to TRBD2 covers 13 bases. Trimming at V came to 5 bases and at J to 3 bases, leaving 2 bases not matched to a gene. Germline CDR1 MNHNS, CDR2 SASEGT. The CDR3 contains 15 residues. Here the CDR3 reads CASSTGLAGTDTQYF. DNA of the CDR3: TGTGCCAGCAGTACGGGACTAGCGGGAACAGATACGCAGTATTTT.

The chain links TRBV24-1 to TRBJ2-2; possible D gene TRBD1, 5 bases. The CDR3 sequence is 15 residues long. V was trimmed by 4 bases and J by 6 bases, leaving 14 bases between them. The germline CDR1 and CDR2 sequences are KGHDR and SFDVKD. CDR3 nucleotides: TGTGCCACCAGTGAGTCAGGGTTTGGTGCCGGGGAGCTGTTTTTT. It specifies CATSESGFGAGELFF.

This chain connects TRBV27 to TRBJ1-2, with D possibly matching TRBD1 (6 bases). CDR3 length: 15 residues. Deletions cut 6 bases from V and 5 bases from J, with 19 bases between. Per germline, CDR1 MNHEY and CDR2 SMNVEV (reference sequence). The DNA of the CDR3 is TGTGCCAGCAGCATTAAACCGGGACATACTTATGGCTACACCTTC. It specifies CASSIKPGHTYGYTF.

This chain connects TRBV4-2 to TRBJ2-3; D is possibly TRBD2 (6 bases). The CDR3 has 14 amino acids. V shed 0 bases and J shed 4 bases, with 8 bases lying between them. Germline V CDR1 and CDR2: LGHNA, YNFKEQ. As DNA, the CDR3 is TGTGCCAGCAGCCAAGATCGGGAGTCAGATACGCAGTATTTT. Translation gives CASSQDRESDTQYF.

J is TRBJ2-4 and V is TRBV6-5; D ambiguous. This CDR3 region has 14 residues. Germline assignment: CDR1 MNHEY and CDR2 SVGAGI. The ends were cut back, 5 bases at V and 0 bases at J, with 8 bases in the middle. CDR3 sequence (DNA): TGTGCCAGCAGTCTCTCACAAGCCAAAAACATTCAGTACTTC. Translating it yields CASSLSQAKNIQYF.